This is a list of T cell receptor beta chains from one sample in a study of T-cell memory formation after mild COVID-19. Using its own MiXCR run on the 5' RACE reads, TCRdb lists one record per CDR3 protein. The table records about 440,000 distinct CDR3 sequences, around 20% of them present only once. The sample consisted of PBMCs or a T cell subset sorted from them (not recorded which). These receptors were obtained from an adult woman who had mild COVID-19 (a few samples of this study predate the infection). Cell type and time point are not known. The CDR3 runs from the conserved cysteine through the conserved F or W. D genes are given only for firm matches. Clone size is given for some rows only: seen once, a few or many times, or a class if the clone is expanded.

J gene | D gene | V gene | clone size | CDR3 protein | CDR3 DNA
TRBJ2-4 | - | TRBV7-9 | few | CASSSPRDRKNIQYF | TGTGCCAGCAGCTCACCTAGAGACAGAAAAAACATTCAGTACTTC
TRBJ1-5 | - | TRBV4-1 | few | CASSQIPGGKVTLNQPQHF | TGCGCCAGCAGCCAGATCCCCGGGGGAAAGGTGACTCTCAATCAGCCCCAGCATTTT
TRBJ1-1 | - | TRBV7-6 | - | CASSLGGLPGAFF | TGTGCCAGCAGCTTAGGGGGACTCCCTGGAGCTTTCTTT
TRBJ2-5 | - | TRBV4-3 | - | CASSQDRSGQETQYF | TGCGCCAGCAGCCAAGATAGGAGCGGACAAGAGACCCAGTACTTC
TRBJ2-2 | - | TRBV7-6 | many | CASSPLGAGELFF | TGTGCCAGCAGCCCCCTCGGGGCCGGGGAGCTGTTTTTT
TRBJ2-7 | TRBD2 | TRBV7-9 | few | CASSLVSGRFYEQYF | TGTGCCAGCAGCTTAGTCAGCGGGAGGTTCTACGAGCAGTACTTC
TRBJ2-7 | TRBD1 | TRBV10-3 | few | CAISGQGYEQYF | TGTGCCATCAGCGGACAGGGCTACGAGCAGTACTTC
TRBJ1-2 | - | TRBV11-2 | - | CASSLDRDARKGYTF | TGTGCCAGCAGCTTAGACCGGGACGCAAGAAAGGGCTACACCTTC
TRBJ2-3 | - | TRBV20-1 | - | CSARAREPVADTQYF | TGCAGTGCTAGAGCGCGAGAGCCGGTGGCAGATACGCAGTATTTT
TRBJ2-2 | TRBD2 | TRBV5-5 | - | CASSHDWAGGPPGELFF | TGTGCCAGCAGCCATGACTGGGCGGGAGGCCCCCCCGGGGAGCTGTTTTTT
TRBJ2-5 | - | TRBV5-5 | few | CASSLWSGDTKETQYF | TGTGCCAGCAGCCTCTGGAGCGGGGACACCAAAGAGACCCAGTACTTC
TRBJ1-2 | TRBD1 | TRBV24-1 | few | CATSDLGTGSGYGYTF | TGTGCCACCAGTGATTTGGGGACAGGGTCGGGCTATGGCTACACCTTC
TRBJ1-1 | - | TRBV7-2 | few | CASSRRTGGAFF | TGTGCCAGCAGCCGACGGACCGGCGGGGCTTTCTTT
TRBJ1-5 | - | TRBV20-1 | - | CSARDYGIPAIRNQPQHF | TGCAGTGCTAGAGATTACGGGATCCCTGCAATACGCAATCAGCCCCAGCATTTT
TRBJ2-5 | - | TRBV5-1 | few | CASSLGAGETQYF | TGCGCCAGCAGCTTGGGGGCGGGCGAGACCCAGTACTTC
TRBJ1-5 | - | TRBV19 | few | CASSMRNQPQHF | TGTGCCAGTAGTATGCGCAATCAGCCCCAGCATTTT
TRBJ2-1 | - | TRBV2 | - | CASSETWNEQFF | TGTGCCAGCAGTGAAACCTGGAATGAGCAGTTCTTC
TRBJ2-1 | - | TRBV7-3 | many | CASSLGSLNEQFF | TGTGCCAGCAGCTTAGGGTCCCTCAATGAGCAGTTCTTC
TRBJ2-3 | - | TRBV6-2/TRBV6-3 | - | CASIPTPGTTDTQYF | TGTGCCAGCATTCCGACCCCGGGGACGACAGATACGCAGTATTTT
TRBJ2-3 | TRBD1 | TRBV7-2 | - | CASSLAAPGTGAMNTQYF | TGTGCCAGCAGCTTAGCGGCGCCGGGGACAGGGGCGATGAATACGCAGTATTTT
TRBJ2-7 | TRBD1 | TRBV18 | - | CASSPGQFAEQYF | TGTGCCAGCTCACCGGGACAGTTCGCCGAGCAGTACTTC
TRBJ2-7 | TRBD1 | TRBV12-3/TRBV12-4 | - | CASSLGQPTVGYEQYF | TGTGCCAGCTCCTTGGGACAGCCTACAGTAGGCTACGAGCAGTACTTC
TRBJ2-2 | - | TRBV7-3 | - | CASSSGVAGELFF | TGTGCCAGCAGCTCAGGCGTGGCCGGGGAGCTGTTTTTT
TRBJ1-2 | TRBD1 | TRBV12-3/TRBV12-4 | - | CASSPLLTGQGDDGYTF | TGTGCCAGCAGCCCCCTTCTGACGGGACAGGGAGACGATGGCTACACCTTC
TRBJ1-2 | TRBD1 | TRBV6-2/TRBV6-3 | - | CASTNFDRGPSTNYGYTF | TGTGCCAGCACCAACTTCGACAGGGGGCCATCCACCAACTATGGCTACACCTTC
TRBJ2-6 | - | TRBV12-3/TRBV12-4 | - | CASSRDSGANVLTF | TGTGCCAGCAGCAGGGACTCTGGGGCCAACGTCCTGACTTTC
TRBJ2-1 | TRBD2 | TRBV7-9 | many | CASSLALAGYNEQFF | TGTGCCAGCAGCTTAGCCCTAGCGGGCTACAATGAGCAGTTCTTC
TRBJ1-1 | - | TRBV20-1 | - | CSASNRIETEAFF | TGCAGTGCTAGCAACAGGATCGAGACTGAAGCTTTCTTT
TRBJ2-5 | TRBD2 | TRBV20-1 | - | CSASDPASGDQETQYF | TGCAGTGCTAGCGATCCGGCTAGCGGAGATCAAGAGACCCAGTACTTC
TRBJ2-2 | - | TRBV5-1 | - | CASSLVQGHGTGELFF | TGCGCCAGCAGCTTGGTACAAGGGCATGGCACCGGGGAGCTGTTTTTT
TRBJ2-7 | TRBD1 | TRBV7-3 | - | CASSSGQGRTYEQYF | TGTGCCAGCAGCTCGGGACAGGGGAGGACCTACGAGCAGTACTTC
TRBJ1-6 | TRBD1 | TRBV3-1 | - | CASSQMTGTGKSPLHF | TGTGCCAGCAGCCAAATGACCGGGACAGGGAAGTCACCCCTCCACTTT
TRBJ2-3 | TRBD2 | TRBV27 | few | CASSPYSGGAGDTQYF | TGTGCCAGCAGTCCTTATAGCGGGGGGGCGGGAGATACGCAGTATTTT
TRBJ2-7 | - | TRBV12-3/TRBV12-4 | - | CASTQSSALSYEQYF | TGTGCCAGCACCCAATCGAGCGCACTCTCCTACGAGCAGTACTTC
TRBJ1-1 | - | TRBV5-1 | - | CASSLHVGPSTEAFF | TGCGCCAGCAGCTTGCACGTCGGGCCCAGCACTGAAGCTTTCTTT